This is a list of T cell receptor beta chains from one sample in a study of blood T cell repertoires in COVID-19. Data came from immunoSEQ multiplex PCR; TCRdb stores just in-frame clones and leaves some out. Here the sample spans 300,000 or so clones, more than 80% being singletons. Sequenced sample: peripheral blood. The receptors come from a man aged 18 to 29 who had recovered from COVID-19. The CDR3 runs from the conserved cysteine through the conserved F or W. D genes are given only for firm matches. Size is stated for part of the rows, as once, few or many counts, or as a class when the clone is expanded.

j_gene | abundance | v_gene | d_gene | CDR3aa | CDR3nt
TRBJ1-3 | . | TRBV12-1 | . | CASSSGQSSGNTIYF | TGTGCCAGCAGCTCGGGACAGAGCTCTGGAAACACCATATATTTT
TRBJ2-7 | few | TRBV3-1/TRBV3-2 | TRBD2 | CASSDRKRGDLREQYF | TGTGCCAGCAGCGACCGCAAGCGGGGCGACTTGAGGGAGCAGTACTTC
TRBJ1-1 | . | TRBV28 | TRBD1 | CASSQQGTEAFF | TGTGCCAGCAGTCAACAGGGGACTGAAGCTTTCTTT
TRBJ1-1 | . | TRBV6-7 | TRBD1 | CASSSGTGVPMGTEAFF | TGTGCCAGCTCATCCGGGACAGGGGTCCCCATGGGCACTGAAGCTTTCTTT
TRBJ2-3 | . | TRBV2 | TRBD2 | CASSENLAGRSDTQYF | TGTGCCAGCAGTGAAAATCTAGCGGGGAGGTCAGATACGCAGTATTTT
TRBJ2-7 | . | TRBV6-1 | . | CASSEKGVYEQYF | TGTGCCAGCAGTGAAAAGGGAGTCTACGAGCAGTACTTC
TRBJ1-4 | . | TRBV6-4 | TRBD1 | CASSDGTGVSNEKLFF | TGTGCCAGCAGTGACGGGACAGGTGTATCAAATGAAAAACTGTTTTTT
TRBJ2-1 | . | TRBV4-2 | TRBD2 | CASSQNPLAGLSSYNEQFF | TGTGCCAGCAGCCAAAACCCCCTAGCGGGGTTGAGCTCCTACAATGAGCAGTTCTTC
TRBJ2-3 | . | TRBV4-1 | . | CASSGRGRAATDTQYF | TGCGCCAGCAGCGGGAGGGGGAGGGCCGCCACAGATACGCAGTATTTT
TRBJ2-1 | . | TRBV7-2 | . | CASSLVRISSYNEQFF | TGTGCCAGCAGCTTAGTTCGCATTAGCTCCTACAATGAGCAGTTCTTC
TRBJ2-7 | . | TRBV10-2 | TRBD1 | CASARGQPYEQYF | TGCGCCAGCGCCCGGGGACAGCCCTACGAGCAGTACTTC
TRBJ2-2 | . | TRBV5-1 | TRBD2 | CAGSSGSAGELFF | TGCGCCGGATCTAGCGGGAGCGCAGGGGAGCTGTTTTTT
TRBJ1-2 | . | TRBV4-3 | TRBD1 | CASSQVPGTGHYGYTF | TGCGCCAGCAGCCAAGTGCCCGGGACAGGGCACTATGGCTACACCTTC
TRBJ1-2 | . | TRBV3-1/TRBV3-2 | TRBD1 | CASSQGTGANYGYTF | TGTGCCAGCAGCCAAGGGACAGGTGCTAACTATGGCTACACCTTC
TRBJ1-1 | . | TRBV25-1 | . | CASSEGGVTEAFF | TGTGCCAGCAGTGAAGGAGGGGTGACTGAAGCTTTCTTT
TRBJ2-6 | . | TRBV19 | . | CASKKAGANVLTF | TGTGCCAGTAAAAAAGCCGGGGCCAACGTCCTGACTTTC
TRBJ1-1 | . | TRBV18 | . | CASSPNRSSGLSKVEAFF | TGTGCCAGCTCACCAAATCGATCGTCAGGACTTTCCAAGGTTGAAGCTTTCTTT
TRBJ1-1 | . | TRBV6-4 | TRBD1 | CASKGSDRESTEAFF | TGTGCCAGCAAAGGTTCCGACAGGGAGAGCACTGAAGCTTTCTTT
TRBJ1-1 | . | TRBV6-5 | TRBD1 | CASSTQGAEAFF | TGTGCCAGCAGTACACAGGGGGCTGAAGCTTTCTTT
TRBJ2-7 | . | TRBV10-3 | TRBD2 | CAIKTSGGSYEQYF | TGTGCCATCAAAACTAGCGGGGGCTCCTACGAGCAGTACTTC
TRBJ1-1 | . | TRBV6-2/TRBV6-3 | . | CASSYSRELTNTEAFF | TGTGCCAGCAGTTACTCCAGGGAACTCACCAACACTGAAGCTTTCTTT
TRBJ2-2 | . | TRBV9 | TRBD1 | CASSNGQVLNTGELFF | TGTGCCAGCAGCAACGGACAGGTACTGAACACCGGGGAGCTGTTTTTT
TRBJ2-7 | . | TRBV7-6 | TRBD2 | CASSLGIAGSSYEQYF | TGTGCCAGCAGCTTAGGAATAGCGGGCAGCTCCTACGAGCAGTACTTC
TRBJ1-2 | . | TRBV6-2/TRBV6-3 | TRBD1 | CASSPRDRDITSNYGYTF | TGTGCCAGCAGCCCCCGGGACAGAGACATCACTTCTAACTATGGCTACACCTTC
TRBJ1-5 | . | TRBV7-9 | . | CASSLDGSDNQPQHF | TGTGCCAGCAGCTTAGACGGGTCAGACAATCAGCCCCAGCATTTT
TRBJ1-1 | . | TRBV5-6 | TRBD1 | CASSGNRDSNTEAFF | TGTGCCAGCAGCGGGAACCGGGACAGCAACACTGAAGCTTTCTTT
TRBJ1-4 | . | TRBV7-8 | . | CASSWPNEKLFF | TGTGCCAGCAGCTGGCCTAATGAAAAACTGTTTTTT
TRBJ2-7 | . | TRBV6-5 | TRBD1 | CASSYDTGASYEQYF | TGTGCCAGCAGTTACGATACAGGGGCATCCTACGAGCAGTACTTC
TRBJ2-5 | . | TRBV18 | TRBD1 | CASSPGQQETQYF | TGTGCCAGCTCACCGGGACAGCAAGAGACCCAGTACTTC
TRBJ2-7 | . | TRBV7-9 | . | CASSLEMYGAGSSYEQYF | TGTGCCAGCAGCTTAGAAATGTATGGGGCAGGGTCCTCCTACGAGCAGTACTTC
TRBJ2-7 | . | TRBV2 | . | CASSETVVSYEQYF | TGTGCCAGCAGTGAAACGGTAGTGAGCTACGAGCAGTACTTC
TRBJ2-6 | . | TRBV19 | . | CASSIQGSGANVLTF | TGTGCCAGTAGTATACAGGGCTCTGGGGCCAACGTCCTGACTTTC
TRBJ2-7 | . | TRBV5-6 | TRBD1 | CASSFGTGSEQYF | TGTGCCAGCAGCTTCGGGACAGGGAGCGAGCAGTACTTC
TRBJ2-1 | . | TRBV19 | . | CASSTGGKQFF | TGTGCCAGTAGTACTGGGGGCAAGCAGTTCTTC
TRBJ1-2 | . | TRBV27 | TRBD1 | CASSPGTGNYGYTF | TGTGCCAGCAGTCCTGGGACAGGGAACTATGGCTACACCTTC
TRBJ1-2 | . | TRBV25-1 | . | CASSDVEADRGSYGYTF | TGTGCCAGCAGTGATGTAGAAGCGGACAGAGGTTCCTATGGCTACACCTTC